This paragraph covers one TCR beta chain sequence. As yet, its antigen is unknown. In TCRdb, the 5' RACE reads were re-called with MiXCR into one record per CDR3 protein. The table records 250,000 to 400,000 distinct CDR3 sequences, roughly 4.3% of them present only once. The germline V gene encodes CDR1 SGHAT and CDR2 FQNNGV. The CDR3 spans 17 residues. The V segment lost 5 bases and the J segment 7 bases; nucleotides outside the gene matches: 15. These data originate in a study of T cells after yellow fever vaccination. Findings and caveats of the study: A small proportion of clonotypes was detected in both the CD4 and CD8 compartments.

The TCR sequence derives from a man aged 18 to 29 who received the YFV17D yellow fever vaccine. The chain uses TRBV11-2 and TRBJ2-4, with 9 bases lining up with TRBD2. The sequencing used PBMCs, collected 5 days after the yellow fever booster vaccination. The CDR3 DNA follows: TGTGCCAGCAGCCCGAGGGTAGTAGCGGGGGCTCCGAACATTCAGTACTTC. Translated, it gives CASSPRVVAGAPNIQYF.